This entry features one TCR beta chain sequence. Its antigen is as yet unknown. The V gene's germline CDR1 is SGHRS and CDR2 YFSETQ. The CDR3 is 15 amino acids. The V and J ends lost 1 base and 7 bases respectively, with 14 bases between them. 13 Jbeta primers and 60 Vbeta primers were used for the PCR. Some clones are missing from TCRdb's copy, which holds only in-frame ones; the method was immunoSEQ multiplex PCR. The table lists over 95,000 clones, around 73% of them singletons. Donors were nominally healthy when sampled, though unrecorded immune exposures were likely. This sample was taken from a study of cytomegalovirus exposure and HLA in healthy donors. General study points: Presence/absence analyses supposed approximately even sequencing depth among donors. The study labeled 180 or so TCR beta chains cytomegalovirus-associated. Earlier analysis yielded a pattern in which most TCR beta V segments were productive about 87% or about 30% of the time.

Sequencing was carried out using PBMCs. The chain recombines TRBV5-1 with TRBJ2-2, with TRBD1 as a possible D gene (8 bases). The sequence came from a woman in her twenties or thirties in good health and CMV-seropositive. CDR3 DNA sequence: TGCGCCAGCAGCTTGAGGACAGGGAGGGACGGGGAGCTGTTTTTT. It is translated as CASSLRTGRDGELFF.